The clone carrying this TCR beta chain occurred many times. As to time point: before trial treatment. First-strand cDNA used TRAV- and TRBV-specific primers, covering alpha and beta chains. The authors amplified TCRs for about 20 PCR cycles with a constant-region primer and a V-primer adapter. In vitro transcription served to amplify the mRNA that had been isolated. TCRdb re-called the reads with MiXCR, one entry per CDR3 protein. The sample gives tens of thousands of distinct CDR3 sequences, under 9.5% of which show up once; under 1.1% is in the top ten. This record belongs to a study of low-dose radiotherapy and immunotherapy resistance in tumors. Trimming stripped 1 base from V and 2 bases from J, with 9 bases between. The CDR3 is made up of 14 amino acids.

The clonotype comes from a male donor with prostate cancer. This material consisted of PBMCs, taken before treatment. The chain combines TRBV12-3 or TRBV12-4 with TRBJ2-7; D perhaps matches TRBD1 (5 bases). The DNA of the CDR3 is TGTGCCAGCAGTTTAGGGGGCCCGACCTACGAGCAGTACTTC. Encoded protein: CASSLGGPTYEQYF.